Presented here are 4 T cell receptor beta chains from one specimen sequenced in a study of blood T cell repertoires in COVID-19. Libraries were prepared by immunoSEQ multiplex PCR; TCRdb keeps only in-frame clonotypes and omits some of them. The sample shows around 80,000 clones, 80% to 90% of them seen only once. Sequencing was done on a sample of peripheral blood. These receptors came from a man aged 60-69 years with acute or convalescent COVID-19.

The V call is TRBV5-1, the J call TRBJ1-5; 10 positions agree with TRBD1. The CDR3 covers 14 residues. Germline V lookup: CDR1 SGHRS, CDR2 YFSETQ. V lost 2 bases and J lost 5; bases outside the gene matches: 1. The CDR3 DNA follows: TGCGCCAGCAGCTTAGGGACAGGGGATCAGCCCCAGCATTTT. It yields the protein CASSLGTGDQPQHF. The full variable domain, with the rest looked up from reference TRBV5-1 and TRBJ1-5, is KAGVTQTPRYLIKTRGQQVTLSCSPISGHRSVSWYQQTPGQGLQFLFEYFSETQRNKGNFPGRFSGRQFSNSRSEMNVSTLELGDSALYLCASSLGTGDQPQHFGDGTRLSIL.

This chain uses TRBV6-5 with TRBJ1-1; D is uncertain. The length of the CDR3 is 14 residues. The germline V gene has CDR1 MNHEY and CDR2 SVGAGI. V lost 7 bases, J lost 3 bases, and 15 bases lay in between. CDR3 in DNA: TGTGCCAGCAACAGACCGGGGTCGGACACTGAAGCTTTCTTT. This codes for CASNRPGSDTEAFF.

The rearrangement joins TRBV7-9 to TRBJ2-7; 10 bases align to TRBD1. The V and J ends lost 4 bases and 6 bases, in that order; junction bases with no gene match: 3. Germline CDR1 and CDR2: SEHNR and FQNEAQ (reference sequence). The CDR3 length is 13 residues. CDR3 DNA sequence: TGTGCCAGCAGCTGGGACAGGGGTCGCGAGCAGTACTTC. Translated: CASSWDRGREQYF.

J is TRBJ1-2 and V is TRBV10-3; TRBD1 matches at 8 bases. V trimming: 1 base; J trimming: 5 bases; junction bases outside the gene matches: 6. This CDR3 region has 15 residues. Germline V gene lookup returns CDR1 ENHRY and CDR2 SYGVKD. Written as DNA, the CDR3 is TGTGCCATCAGTGAGTTCCAGGGGGCGGGATATGGCTACACCTTC. Its protein is CAISEFQGAGYGYTF.